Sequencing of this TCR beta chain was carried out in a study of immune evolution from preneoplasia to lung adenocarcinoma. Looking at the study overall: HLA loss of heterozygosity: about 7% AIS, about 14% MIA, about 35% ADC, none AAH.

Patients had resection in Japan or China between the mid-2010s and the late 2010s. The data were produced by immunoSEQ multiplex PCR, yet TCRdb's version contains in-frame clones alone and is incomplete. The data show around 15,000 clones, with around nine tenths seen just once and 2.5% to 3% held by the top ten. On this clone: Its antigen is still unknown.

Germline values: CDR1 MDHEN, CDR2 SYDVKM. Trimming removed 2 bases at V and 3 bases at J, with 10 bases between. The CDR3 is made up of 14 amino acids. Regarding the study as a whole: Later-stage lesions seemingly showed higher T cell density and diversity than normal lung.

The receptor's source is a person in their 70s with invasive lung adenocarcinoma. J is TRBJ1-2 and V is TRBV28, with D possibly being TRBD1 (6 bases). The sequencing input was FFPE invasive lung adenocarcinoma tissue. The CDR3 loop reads CASSLPGVHYGYTF. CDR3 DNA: TGTGCCAGCAGTTTACCAGGGGTTCACTATGGCTACACCTTC.